This T cell receptor (beta chain) was sequenced for a study of CD8 T cells in Susac syndrome. This CDR3 has 13 amino acids. CD8+ and CD4+ T cells from blood underwent TCR beta sequencing, which was carried out in a high-throughput format. Isolation of CD8+ and CD4+ T cells was performed negatively, whereas enrichment of TEMRA cells was done by FACS. RNA totalling roughly 0.45 to 1 ug underwent reverse transcription with random hexamers. Each CDR3 protein is one row after TCRdb ran MiXCR on the immunoSEQ multiplex PCR reads. The table has more than 75,000 distinct CDR3 sequences, 85% to 95% seen once.

What was sequenced was CD8+ T cells from PBMCs. This chain connects TRBV21-1 to TRBJ1-1; the listed D gene, TRBD1, was not tested against the DNA. TRBV21-1 is a listed pseudogene. This TCR came from a human donor in good health. CDR3 protein: CASPGTDHTEAFF. CDR3 DNA: TGTGCCAGCCCAGGGACAGATCACACTGAAGCTTTCTTT.